The 19 T cell receptor beta chains reported below all come from one sample, sequenced in a study of blood T cell repertoires in COVID-19. TCRdb keeps only in-frame clones here, not all; method: immunoSEQ multiplex PCR. The table shows more than 200,000 clones, with approximately 79% occurring only once. The sequenced sample consisted of peripheral blood. Every receptor here comes from a woman between 40 and 55 years old with active or convalescent COVID-19.

The chain combines TRBV27 with TRBJ1-2; D is possibly TRBD1 (6 bases). The germline CDR1 and CDR2 sequences are MNHEY and SMNVEV (reference sequence). With 4 bases removed from V and 4 bases from J, the gap between germline ends came to 22 bases. The CDR3 has 17 amino acids. In DNA form, the CDR3 reads TGTGCCAGCAGTTCCCCCTCTCAAGCAGGGGTGGCCTATGGCTACACCTTC. It encodes CASSSPSQAGVAYGYTF.

Comments on this clone: Other DNA sequences from this sample encode an identical CDR3 as well. V and J are TRBV6-5 and TRBJ1-2; 9 bases agree with TRBD1. CDR3 length: 15 amino acids. Germline V gives CDR1 MNHEY, CDR2 SVGAGI. V shed 5 bases, J shed 5 bases, and the junction held 9 bases outside the gene matches. The CDR3 region is CASSKPGQGDYGYTF. Written as DNA, the CDR3 is TGTGCCAGCAGTAAGCCGGGACAGGGCGATTATGGCTACACCTTC.

This clone has only a few counts. The rearrangement joins TRBV3-1 (or the pseudogene TRBV3-2) to TRBJ1-6, with D uncertain. The CDR3 length is 15 residues. In germline, CDR1 is LGHDT, CDR2 YNNKEL (reference sequence). V was cut by 3 bases and J by 6 bases, with 12 bases left in between. CDR3: CASSQREAANSPLHF. The CDR3 region has the DNA TGTGCCAGCAGCCAGCGGGAGGCGGCTAATTCACCCCTCCACTTT.

The chain combines TRBV7-2 with TRBJ2-5, with TRBD2 identical over 11 bases. Losses at the gene ends were 0 bases for V and 5 bases for J; bases not matched to a gene: 8. Germline-derived CDR1 and CDR2 are SGHTA and FQGNSA. The CDR3 runs 17 residues. This CDR3 is CASSLAAASGGRETQYF. The CDR3 DNA reads as TGTGCCAGCAGCTTAGCGGCGGCTAGCGGGGGGCGGGAGACCCAGTACTTC.

V usage is TRBV5-1 and J usage is TRBJ1-3; 7 bases are a match to TRBD1. CDR3 length equals 13 residues. V lost 5 bases to trimming and J lost 2 bases; unmatched junction nucleotides: 1. Germline-derived CDR1 and CDR2 are SGHRS and YFSETQ. CDR3 protein: CASSGTAGNTIYF. CDR3 coding DNA: TGCGCCAGCAGTGGGACAGCTGGAAACACCATATATTTT.

This sequence joins TRBV7-3 and TRBJ1-1, with TRBD1 identical over 8 bases. The CDR3 has 16 amino acids. The junction had 15 bases not matched to a gene; V was cut back by 6 bases and J by 6 bases. The germline V gene encodes CDR1 SGHTA and CDR2 FQGTGA. The CDR3 DNA sequence: TGTGCCAGCAGTCCCTTACCCGGACAGGGACTATCTGAAGCTTTCTTT. Protein: CASSPLPGQGLSEAFF.

This clone was counted between two and nine times. This chain connects TRBV30 to TRBJ1-1; no clear D gene. The length of the CDR3 is 11 residues. The germline V gene encodes CDR1 GTSNPN and CDR2 SVGIG (reference sequence). V was cut by 5 bases and J by 3 bases, with 7 bases left in between. The CDR3 DNA reads as TGTGCCTGGGGGAGGGACACTGAAGCTTTCTTT. This translates into CAWGRDTEAFF. Supplemented by reference TRBV30 and TRBJ1-1, the full variable domain reads SQTIHQWPATLVQPVGSPLSLECTVEGTSNPNLYWYRQAAGRGLQLLFYSVGIGQISSEVPQNLSASRPQDRQFILSSKKLLLSDSGFYLCAWGRDTEAFFGQGTRLTVV.

The chain has TRBV2 and TRBJ1-6; 11 bases match TRBD1. Trimming cost V 6 bases and J 7 bases; bases outside gene matches: 2. The CDR3 is 14 amino acids. In germline, CDR1 is SNHLY, CDR2 FYNNEI. CDR3 nucleotide sequence: TGTGCCAGCAGGGGACAGGGGGTGAATTCACCCCTCCACTTT. Translated, it gives CASRGQGVNSPLHF.

The rearrangement joins TRBV5-1 to TRBJ1-1; TRBD1 matches 7 bases. V shed 0 bases, J shed 4 bases, and the junction held 3 bases outside the gene matches. There are 14 residues in the CDR3. Germline V gene data show CDR1 as SGHRS and CDR2 as YFSETQ. CDR3 coding DNA: TGCGCCAGCAGCTTGGAGGGGGCTAGCACTGAAGCTTTCTTT. Its translation is CASSLEGASTEAFF.

The chain couples TRBV5-6 to TRBJ2-7; no definite D call. V was shortened by 2 bases and J by 5 bases, with 5 bases between the two germline ends. The germline gives CDR1 SGHDT, CDR2 YYEEEE. The CDR3 is 11 residues long. The CDR3 sequence is CASSLSDEQYF. CDR3 nucleotide sequence: TGTGCCAGCAGCTTATCGGACGAGCAGTACTTC.

The chain carries TRBV6-5 and TRBJ1-3; D remains ambiguous. V lost 7 bases, J lost 0 bases, and 7 bases lay in between. The CDR3 has 13 amino acids. Germline V gene lookup returns CDR1 MNHEY and CDR2 SVGAGI. CDR3 bases: TGTGCCAGCAAACAGCCCTCTGGAAACACCATATATTTT. Translation: CASKQPSGNTIYF.

This clone appeared a single time. J is TRBJ1-1 and V is TRBV23-1; D is possibly TRBD1 (5 bases). TRBV23-1 is given ORF status, its function remaining uncertain. With 8 bases removed from V and 5 bases from J, the gap between germline ends came to 21 bases. This CDR3 contains 15 residues. The CDR3 DNA sequence: TGCGCCAGCGGTTCTCCGTCAGGGCGGGGAACTGAAGCTTTCTTT. It yields the protein CASGSPSGRGTEAFF.

This CDR3 is CASSQAATINTEAFF. The DNA for the CDR3 is TGTGCCAGCAGCCAAGCAGCCACTATTAACACTGAAGCTTTCTTT. The chain recombines TRBV3-1 (or the pseudogene TRBV3-2) with TRBJ1-1, with D unresolved. The germline CDR1 and CDR2 sequences are LGHDT and YNNKEL (reference sequence). This CDR3 is built from 15 residues. Deletions cut 1 base from V and 2 bases from J, with 11 bases between.

The chain employs TRBV27 and TRBJ1-5, with no clear D. The germline V and J ends were trimmed by 9 bases and 7 bases, with 13 bases remaining between them. From germline, CDR1 is MNHEY and CDR2 SMNVEV (reference sequence). The CDR3 loop spans 12 amino acids. CDR3 region: CARGRGDQPQHF. CDR3 DNA: TGTGCCAGGGGCCGGGGAGACCAGCCCCAGCATTTT.

The chain has TRBV10-2 and TRBJ1-4; D gene ambiguous. CDR1 WSHSY and CDR2 SAAADI come from the germline V gene. The CDR3 has 18 amino acids. Between the trimmed V and J ends, which lost 3 bases and 5 bases, there was a span of 22 bases. Here the CDR3 reads CASSDPGRARKRNEKLFF. CDR3 coding DNA: TGCGCCAGCAGTGACCCAGGAAGAGCCAGAAAACGCAATGAAAAACTGTTTTTT.

The chain is built from TRBV5-1 and TRBJ1-1; TRBD1 agrees at 9 bases. The CDR3 spans 16 residues. The V and J ends lost 4 bases and 3 bases, in that order; junction bases with no gene match: 10. The germline V gene encodes CDR1 SGHRS and CDR2 YFSETQ. CDR3 sequence (DNA): TGCGCCAGCAGCCGCGGACAGGGGCCCCTTGACACTGAAGCTTTCTTT. Translated: CASSRGQGPLDTEAFF.

The CDR3 loop reads CASSLGGNTIYF. In DNA form, the CDR3 reads TGTGCCAGCAGTTTGGGGGGGAACACCATATATTTT. The chain uses TRBV28 and TRBJ1-3; D possibly corresponds to TRBD1 (5 bases). Trimming took 3 bases from V and 7 from J, leaving 7 bases between them. The CDR3 loop spans 12 amino acids. Germline V gives CDR1 MDHEN, CDR2 SYDVKM. The complete variable domain, with remaining parts taken from reference TRBV28 and TRBJ1-3, reads DVKVTQSSRYLVKRTGEKVFLECVQDMDHENMFWYRQDPGLGLRLIYFSYDVKMKEKGDIPEGYSVSREKKERFSLILESASTNQTSMYLCASSLGGNTIYFGEGSWLTVV.

The rearrangement uses TRBV28 and TRBJ1-2; D not certain. With 3 bases removed from V and 8 bases from J, the gap between germline ends came to 10 bases. The CDR3 has 12 amino acids. CDR1 is MDHEN and CDR2 is SYDVKM in the germline V gene. CDR3 protein: CASSLAGTGYTF. CDR3 sequence (DNA): TGTGCCAGCAGTTTGGCAGGTACCGGCTACACCTTC.

The rearrangement links TRBV3-1 (or the pseudogene TRBV3-2) to TRBJ1-6, with TRBD1 identical over 7 bases. The CDR3 covers 14 residues. The V gene's germline CDR1 is LGHDT and CDR2 YNNKEL (reference sequence). V shed 4 bases and J 6 bases; nucleotides not matched to a gene: 3. The DNA for the CDR3 is TGTGCCAGCAGCCCCCGACAGGGTAATTCACCCCTCCACTTT. This sequence encodes CASSPRQGNSPLHF.